The present entry profiles one T cell receptor (beta chain) with its context. How the authors handled the data: Reference gene primer amplification gave estimated nucleated cell counts. The method was immunoSEQ multiplex PCR; TCRdb's version includes in-frame clones alone and lacks a portion of them. From that table come the V and J calls and clone size; the DNA was used to work out D and trimming. This sample has about 220,000 clones, with about 88% found just once. In germline, CDR1 is MDHEN, CDR2 SYDVKM. After removal of 6 bases from V and 0 bases from J, the junction contained 1 base not matched to a gene. The CDR3 length is 13 residues. The sample originates from a study of blood T cell repertoires in COVID-19.

This receptor was identified in a man in his forties or fifties with active or convalescent COVID-19. The specimen was peripheral blood. The chain employs TRBV28 and TRBJ1-1; the match to TRBD1 covers 7 bases. The CDR3 region is CASRDRLNTEAFF. As DNA, the CDR3 is TGTGCCAGCAGGGACAGGTTGAACACTGAAGCTTTCTTT.